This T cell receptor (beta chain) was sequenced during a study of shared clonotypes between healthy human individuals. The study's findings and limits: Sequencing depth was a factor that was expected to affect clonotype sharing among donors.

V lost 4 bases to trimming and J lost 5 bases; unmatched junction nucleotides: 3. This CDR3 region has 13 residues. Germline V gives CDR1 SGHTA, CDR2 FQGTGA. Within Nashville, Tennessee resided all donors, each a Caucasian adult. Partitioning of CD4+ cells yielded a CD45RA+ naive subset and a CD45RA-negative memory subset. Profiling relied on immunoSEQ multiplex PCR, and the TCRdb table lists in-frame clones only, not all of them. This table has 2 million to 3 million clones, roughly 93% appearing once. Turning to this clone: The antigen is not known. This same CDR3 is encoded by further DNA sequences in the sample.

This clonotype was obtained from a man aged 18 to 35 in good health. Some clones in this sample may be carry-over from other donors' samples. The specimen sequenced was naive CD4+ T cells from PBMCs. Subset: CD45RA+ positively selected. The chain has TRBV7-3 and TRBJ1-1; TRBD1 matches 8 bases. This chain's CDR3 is CASSSDRGTEAFF. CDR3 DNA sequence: TGTGCCAGCAGCTCTGACAGGGGAACTGAAGCTTTCTTT.